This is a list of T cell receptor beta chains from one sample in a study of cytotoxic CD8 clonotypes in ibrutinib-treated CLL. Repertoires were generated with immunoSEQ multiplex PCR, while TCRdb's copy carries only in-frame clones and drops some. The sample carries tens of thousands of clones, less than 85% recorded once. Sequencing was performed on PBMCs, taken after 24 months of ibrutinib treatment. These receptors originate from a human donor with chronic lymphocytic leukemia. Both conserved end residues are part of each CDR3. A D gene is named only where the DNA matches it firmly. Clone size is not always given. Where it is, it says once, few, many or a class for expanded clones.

cdr3_aa: CASSFGGARLWEQYF; cdr3_nt: TGTGCCAGCAGCTTTGGCGGGGCGCGACTGTGGGAGCAGTACTTC; clone_size: .; d_call: .; j_call: TRBJ2-7; v_call: TRBV7-2
cdr3_aa: CASLGGGPGLSGNTIYF; cdr3_nt: TGTGCCAGCCTCGGGGGGGGTCCGGGACTCTCTGGAAACACCATATATTTT; clone_size: once; d_call: .; j_call: TRBJ1-3; v_call: TRBV2
cdr3_aa: CASSPLPLSYEQYF; cdr3_nt: TGTGCCAGCAGTCCCTTACCTCTCTCCTACGAGCAGTACTTC; clone_size: .; d_call: .; j_call: TRBJ2-7; v_call: TRBV11-2
cdr3_aa: CASSLSIQYEQYF; cdr3_nt: TGTGCCAGCAGCTTATCCATCCAGTACGAGCAGTACTTC; clone_size: .; d_call: .; j_call: TRBJ2-7; v_call: TRBV11-2
cdr3_aa: CASSAGQGAGETQYF; cdr3_nt: TGTGCCAGCAGCGCCGGACAGGGAGCAGGAGAGACCCAGTACTTC; clone_size: .; d_call: TRBD1; j_call: TRBJ2-5; v_call: TRBV11-3
cdr3_aa: CASSLRTTNEKLFF; cdr3_nt: TGTGCCAGCAGCTTACGAACAACTAATGAAAAACTGTTTTTT; clone_size: .; d_call: .; j_call: TRBJ1-4; v_call: TRBV7-9
cdr3_aa: CASNRGEQNTEAFF; cdr3_nt: TGTGCCAGCAACAGGGGTGAACAGAACACTGAAGCTTTCTTT; clone_size: .; d_call: TRBD1; j_call: TRBJ1-1; v_call: TRBV27
cdr3_aa: CASRTSSTDTQYF; cdr3_nt: TGTGCCAGCAGAACCTCTAGCACAGATACGCAGTATTTT; clone_size: .; d_call: .; j_call: TRBJ2-3; v_call: TRBV27
cdr3_aa: CASSEGEWGETQYF; cdr3_nt: TGTGCCAGCAGTGAAGGGGAGTGGGGAGAGACCCAGTACTTC; clone_size: .; d_call: .; j_call: TRBJ2-5; v_call: TRBV6-1
cdr3_aa: CASNLQGATNEKLFF; cdr3_nt: TGTGCCAGCAACCTTCAGGGCGCAACTAATGAAAAACTGTTTTTT; clone_size: .; d_call: .; j_call: TRBJ1-4; v_call: TRBV28
cdr3_aa: CASSPPSEETQYF; cdr3_nt: TGTGCCAGCTCACCCCCCAGCGAAGAGACCCAGTACTTC; clone_size: once; d_call: .; j_call: TRBJ2-5; v_call: TRBV18
cdr3_aa: CASSPGGSNTGELFF; cdr3_nt: TGTGCCAGCAGCCCCGGGGGGTCGAACACCGGGGAGCTGTTTTTT; clone_size: .; d_call: TRBD2; j_call: TRBJ2-2; v_call: TRBV7-3
cdr3_aa: CAWSGTNLYNEQFF; cdr3_nt: TGTGCCTGGAGTGGGACTAACCTATACAATGAGCAGTTCTTC; clone_size: .; d_call: .; j_call: TRBJ2-1; v_call: TRBV30
cdr3_aa: CASSLMASGRYGTGELFF; cdr3_nt: TGCGCCAGCAGCTTGATGGCTAGCGGGAGGTACGGCACCGGGGAGCTGTTTTTT; clone_size: .; d_call: TRBD2; j_call: TRBJ2-2; v_call: TRBV5-1
cdr3_aa: CASSFGTGDNEQFF; cdr3_nt: TGCGCCAGCAGCTTCGGGACAGGGGACAATGAGCAGTTCTTC; clone_size: .; d_call: TRBD1; j_call: TRBJ2-1; v_call: TRBV5-1
cdr3_aa: CASSYDPQGYYGYTF; cdr3_nt: TGTGCCAGCAGTTACGACCCTCAGGGCTACTATGGCTACACCTTC; clone_size: .; d_call: .; j_call: TRBJ1-2; v_call: TRBV6-6
cdr3_aa: CASSPWDTSYEQYF; cdr3_nt: TGTGCCAGCAGTCCGTGGGACACCTCCTACGAGCAGTACTTC; clone_size: .; d_call: .; j_call: TRBJ2-7; v_call: TRBV28
cdr3_aa: CASSPPWREGREEQYF; cdr3_nt: TGTGCCAGCTCACCACCTTGGCGGGAGGGCCGGGAAGAGCAGTACTTC; clone_size: few; d_call: TRBD2; j_call: TRBJ2-7; v_call: TRBV18
cdr3_aa: CASSVRPGGNQPQHF; cdr3_nt: TGTGCCAGCAGTGTCAGGCCGGGAGGCAATCAGCCCCAGCATTTT; clone_size: .; d_call: .; j_call: TRBJ1-5; v_call: TRBV2
cdr3_aa: CASREQGASYGYTF; cdr3_nt: TGTGCCAGCAGGGAACAGGGGGCGTCCTATGGCTACACCTTC; clone_size: .; d_call: TRBD1; j_call: TRBJ1-2; v_call: TRBV2
cdr3_aa: CASSPSTGGGNEKLFF; cdr3_nt: TGCGCCAGCAGCCCCAGTACAGGGGGTGGGAATGAAAAACTGTTTTTT; clone_size: .; d_call: TRBD1; j_call: TRBJ1-4; v_call: TRBV5-1
cdr3_aa: CASSSRQSTDTQYF; cdr3_nt: TGTGCCAGCTCCTCTAGACAGAGCACAGATACGCAGTATTTT; clone_size: once; d_call: .; j_call: TRBJ2-3; v_call: TRBV18
cdr3_aa: CASSPRFQGSKRDTEAFF; cdr3_nt: TGTGCCAGCAGCCCCCGATTCCAGGGATCCAAGAGGGACACTGAAGCTTTCTTT; clone_size: .; d_call: .; j_call: TRBJ1-1; v_call: TRBV7-9
cdr3_aa: CASKESTDTQYF; cdr3_nt: TGTGCCAGCAAGGAAAGTACAGATACGCAGTATTTT; clone_size: once; d_call: .; j_call: TRBJ2-3; v_call: TRBV28
cdr3_aa: CASSDSRDRDYTEAFF; cdr3_nt: TGTGCCAGCAGTGACTCCCGGGACAGGGATTACACTGAAGCTTTCTTT; clone_size: .; d_call: TRBD1; j_call: TRBJ1-1; v_call: TRBV6-4
cdr3_aa: CASSDFNRGPQPQHF; cdr3_nt: TGTGCCAGCAGTGATTTTAACAGGGGGCCTCAGCCCCAGCATTTT; clone_size: .; d_call: TRBD1; j_call: TRBJ1-5; v_call: TRBV2
cdr3_aa: CASSLGVAGGYEQYF; cdr3_nt: TGTGCCAGCAGCTTAGGGGTAGCGGGGGGATACGAGCAGTACTTC; clone_size: .; d_call: TRBD2; j_call: TRBJ2-7; v_call: TRBV13
cdr3_aa: CASSPNPDRGETQYF; cdr3_nt: TGTGCCAGCAGCCCTAACCCGGACAGGGGTGAGACCCAGTACTTC; clone_size: .; d_call: TRBD1; j_call: TRBJ2-5; v_call: TRBV7-2
cdr3_aa: CSVAGNTGELFF; cdr3_nt: TGCAGCGTTGCGGGAAACACCGGGGAGCTGTTTTTT; clone_size: .; d_call: .; j_call: TRBJ2-2; v_call: TRBV29-1
cdr3_aa: CASSQGQGIGETQYF; cdr3_nt: TGCGCCAGCAGCCAAGGCCAGGGGATCGGAGAGACCCAGTACTTC; clone_size: .; d_call: .; j_call: TRBJ2-5; v_call: TRBV4-1
cdr3_aa: CASRKREGGDEQFF; cdr3_nt: TGTGCCAGTAGGAAGCGGGAGGGCGGCGATGAGCAGTTCTTC; clone_size: .; d_call: TRBD2; j_call: TRBJ2-1; v_call: TRBV19
cdr3_aa: CASSLRPGQGLYEQYF; cdr3_nt: TGTGCCAGCAGTTTAAGGCCGGGACAGGGACTCTACGAGCAGTACTTC; clone_size: .; d_call: TRBD1; j_call: TRBJ2-7; v_call: TRBV28
cdr3_aa: CASSSGTVGGQPQHF; cdr3_nt: TGTGCCAGCAGCTCCGGGACAGTGGGCGGTCAGCCCCAGCATTTT; clone_size: .; d_call: TRBD1; j_call: TRBJ1-5; v_call: TRBV7-2
cdr3_aa: CSASTQPRAFF; cdr3_nt: TGCAGTGCTAGTACCCAACCAAGAGCTTTCTTT; clone_size: .; d_call: .; j_call: TRBJ1-1; v_call: TRBV20-1
cdr3_aa: CASSLVRASGMTKYF; cdr3_nt: TGTGCCAGCAGCTTGGTTAGGGCTAGCGGGATGACGAAGTATTTT; clone_size: once; d_call: TRBD2; j_call: TRBJ2-3; v_call: TRBV5-6
cdr3_aa: CAISGTGKAYEQYF; cdr3_nt: TGTGCCATCAGTGGGACAGGGAAAGCCTACGAGCAGTACTTC; clone_size: .; d_call: TRBD1; j_call: TRBJ2-7; v_call: TRBV10-3
cdr3_aa: CASSLGQGDGNTIYF; cdr3_nt: TGCGCCAGCAGCTTGGGACAGGGAGATGGAAACACCATATATTTT; clone_size: .; d_call: TRBD1; j_call: TRBJ1-3; v_call: TRBV5-1
cdr3_aa: CASSVAGEVEQFF; cdr3_nt: TGTGCCAGCAGCGTAGCGGGGGAGGTTGAGCAGTTCTTC; clone_size: .; d_call: TRBD2; j_call: TRBJ2-1; v_call: TRBV7-9
cdr3_aa: CATKQVDGYEQYF; cdr3_nt: TGTGCCACTAAACAAGTAGACGGATACGAGCAGTACTTC; clone_size: few; d_call: .; j_call: TRBJ2-7; v_call: TRBV6-1
cdr3_aa: CASSLDTLGTQYF; cdr3_nt: TGTGCCAGCAGCTTAGACACCCTTGGGACCCAGTACTTC; clone_size: once; d_call: .; j_call: TRBJ2-5; v_call: TRBV11-2
cdr3_aa: CASRQVYEQYF; cdr3_nt: TGTGCCAGCAGACAAGTATACGAGCAGTACTTC; clone_size: .; d_call: .; j_call: TRBJ2-7; v_call: TRBV2
cdr3_aa: CASSQVSNQPQHF; cdr3_nt: TGTGCCAGCAGCCAAGTCAGTAATCAGCCCCAGCATTTT; clone_size: .; d_call: .; j_call: TRBJ1-5; v_call: TRBV7-2
cdr3_aa: CASSLIAGVYNEQFF; cdr3_nt: TGCGCCAGCAGCTTAATAGCGGGAGTGTACAATGAGCAGTTCTTC; clone_size: .; d_call: TRBD2; j_call: TRBJ2-1; v_call: TRBV5-1
cdr3_aa: CASSEARLSSLAAGELFF; cdr3_nt: TGTGCCAGCAGTGAAGCCCGTTTATCCTCACTAGCTGCCGGGGAGCTGTTTTTT; clone_size: .; d_call: .; j_call: TRBJ2-2; v_call: TRBV2
cdr3_aa: CASRPPVGPLGEQYF; cdr3_nt: TGTGCCAGCAGGCCTCCGGTGGGCCCACTGGGCGAGCAGTACTTC; clone_size: .; d_call: .; j_call: TRBJ2-7; v_call: TRBV28
cdr3_aa: CASSQVPYRGERNEQYF; cdr3_nt: TGTGCCAGCAGCCAAGTACCGTACAGGGGCGAGAGGAACGAGCAGTACTTC; clone_size: .; d_call: TRBD1; j_call: TRBJ2-7; v_call: TRBV14
cdr3_aa: CASSPLAGGPTDTQYF; cdr3_nt: TGTGCCAGCTCACCTCTAGCGGGAGGCCCCACAGATACGCAGTATTTT; clone_size: .; d_call: TRBD2; j_call: TRBJ2-3; v_call: TRBV18
cdr3_aa: CASSLELGVPSGANVLTF; cdr3_nt: TGTGCCAGCAGCTTGGAACTAGGGGTGCCCTCTGGGGCCAACGTCCTGACTTTC; clone_size: few; d_call: .; j_call: TRBJ2-6; v_call: TRBV5-6
cdr3_aa: CASSARQGAPKSHYGYTF; cdr3_nt: TGTGCCAGTAGTGCCCGACAGGGAGCTCCGAAGTCTCACTATGGCTACACCTTC; clone_size: .; d_call: TRBD1; j_call: TRBJ1-2; v_call: TRBV19
cdr3_aa: CSAGGEKLFF; cdr3_nt: TGCAGTGCAGGGGGAGAAAAACTGTTTTTT; clone_size: .; d_call: .; j_call: TRBJ1-4; v_call: TRBV20-1